The sequence of this T cell receptor (beta chain) was determined in a study of technical replicates of blood from four donors. V lost 0 bases and J lost 8; bases outside the gene matches: 4. This CDR3 is built from 14 residues. Germline V CDR1 and CDR2: SGHRS, YFSETQ. The table came from immunoSEQ multiplex PCR; TCRdb's copy has only in-frame clones and leaves some out. The sample shows fewer than 85,000 clones, under 95% of them seen only once. The sequencing sample was made of T cells isolated from PBMCs. This TCR was sampled from a human donor in good health. The chain joins TRBV5-1 to TRBJ2-1; 8 positions match TRBD1. The CDR3 protein is CASSLATGEHEQFF. The CDR3 DNA follows: TGCGCCAGCAGCTTGGCGACAGGGGAACATGAGCAGTTCTTC.